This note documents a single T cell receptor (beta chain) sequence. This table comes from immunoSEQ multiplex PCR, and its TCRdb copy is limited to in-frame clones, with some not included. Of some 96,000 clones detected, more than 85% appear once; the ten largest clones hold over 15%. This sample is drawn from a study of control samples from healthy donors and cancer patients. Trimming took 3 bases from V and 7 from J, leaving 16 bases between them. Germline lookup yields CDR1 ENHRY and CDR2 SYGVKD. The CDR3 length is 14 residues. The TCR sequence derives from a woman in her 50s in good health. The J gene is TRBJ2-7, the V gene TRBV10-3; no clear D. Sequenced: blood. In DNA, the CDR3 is TGTGCCATCAGTGACCCAGGATTAATGGATGAGCAGTACTTC. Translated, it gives CAISDPGLMDEQYF.